This TCR beta chain was obtained from a study of graft-versus-host responses after intestinal transplantation. Study details: After anti-thymocyte globulin induction, recipients took tacrolimus and steroids for two to three years. Study findings and constraints: GvH clones detected in recipient marrow included some appearing first in ileum or blood.

The assay was immunoSEQ multiplex PCR, and TCRdb's table has in-frame clones only and misses some. The sample has 150,000 or so clones; roughly 91% are singletons. Comments on this clone: As yet, its antigen is unknown.

Trimming removed 5 bases from V and 1 base from J, with 11 bases in between. Per germline, CDR1 MNHNS and CDR2 SASEGT. The CDR3 extends over 15 amino acids. This sample comprised unstimulated CD4+ T cells sorted from spleen or lymph node cells, obtained before intestinal transplant. This chain joins TRBV6-1 and TRBJ2-2; D remains ambiguous. The sequence derives from a human donor who received an intestinal transplant. CDR3 in DNA: TGTGCCAGCAGTATACTTACAGTGAACACCGGGGAGCTGTTTTTT. This encodes CASSILTVNTGELFF.